This TCR beta chain was identified in a study of T cell repertoires in cytomegalovirus infection. For the study at large: In the study, CMV epitopes included recently identified HLA-C-restricted and well-studied HLA-B-restricted ones. Indicated by public TCR beta signatures were CMV infection and matching HLA type. General study points: Summed frequency of public TCR beta families distinguished CMV carriers with the relevant HLA. HLA-C-restricted CMV-specific TCR beta clonotypes prevailed in the ex vivo response.

The CDR3 is made up of 15 amino acids. Germline CDR1 is MNHNY and CDR2 is SVGAGI (reference sequence). V dropped 2 bases and J dropped 3 bases, with 12 bases sitting between them. From the reads, TCRdb called clonotypes with MiXCR, one entry per CDR3 protein. The repertoire includes about 350,000 distinct CDR3 sequences, roughly 36% of them detected once, and about 13% sits in the top ten. About this clonotype: The antigen is undetermined.

The chain recombines TRBV6-6 with TRBJ2-3; D is perhaps TRBD2 (5 bases). This material consisted of cultured PBMCs, taken from culture after CMV antigen stimulation. The TCR comes from a human donor in good health (CMV status not recorded). Some clones in this sample may be carry-over from other donors' samples. The CDR3 coding sequence is TGTGCCAGCAGTTACAATGGACTGACTACAGATACGCAGTATTTT. Translated: CASSYNGLTTDTQYF.